A selection of T cell receptor beta chains follows, all from one sample in a study of CD8+CD57+ T cells in acquired aplastic anemia. TCRdb passed the reads through MiXCR, listing each CDR3 protein once. The sample carries approximately 200,000 distinct CDR3 sequences, approximately 51% recorded once. The sample comprised sorted CD4+, CD8+, or CD8+CD57+ T cells (not recorded which) from PBMCs. The receptor set was obtained from a human donor with aplastic anemia. CDR3s include the opening cysteine and the closing phenylalanine or tryptophan. The D gene is left open where the match is weak. Size is stated for part of the rows, as once, few or many counts, or as a class when the clone is expanded.

V: TRBV24-1; J: TRBJ2-1; size: .; D: .; DNA: TGTGCCACCAGTACGGTTCTAAGTGAGCAGTTCTTC; CDR3: CATSTVLSEQFF
V: TRBV9; J: TRBJ2-7; size: .; D: .; DNA: TGTGCCAGCAGCGCCAGGGATGAATCCTACGAGCAGTACTTC; CDR3: CASSARDESYEQYF
V: TRBV11-3; J: TRBJ2-2; size: .; D: TRBD1; DNA: TGTGCCAGCAGCCATTTTACCGGGACAGGGGGCACCGGGGAGCTGTTTTTT; CDR3: CASSHFTGTGGTGELFF
V: TRBV2; J: TRBJ2-7; size: many; D: TRBD2; DNA: TGTGCCAGTCGACTAGCGGGGGGGCCAAGCTCCTACGAGCAGTACTTC; CDR3: CASRLAGGPSSYEQYF
V: TRBV29-1; J: TRBJ1-2; size: .; D: .; DNA: TGCAGCGGACGGACAACGGACAGCTACACCTTC; CDR3: CSGRTTDSYTF
V: TRBV3-1; J: TRBJ2-1; size: few; D: TRBD2; DNA: TGTGCCAGCAGCCACTGGTCTAGCGGGGGGAATGAGCAGTTCTTC; CDR3: CASSHWSSGGNEQFF
V: TRBV6-6; J: TRBJ2-3; size: many; D: TRBD1; DNA: TGTGCCAGCAGTTGGGGACAGGGAATCACAGATACGCAGTATTTT; CDR3: CASSWGQGITDTQYF
V: TRBV11-2; J: TRBJ2-7; size: many; D: .; DNA: TGTGCCAGCAGCACAGGACTGACCAGCGAGCAGTACTTC; CDR3: CASSTGLTSEQYF
V: TRBV24-1; J: TRBJ2-3; size: .; D: .; DNA: TGTGCCACCAGTGTACCCGGGGGGCATGGCGATACGCAGTATTTT; CDR3: CATSVPGGHGDTQYF
V: TRBV25-1; J: TRBJ1-4; size: .; D: TRBD1; DNA: TGTGCCAGCACCGGGACAGGGGGGAATGAAAACCTGTTTTTT; CDR3: CASTGTGGNENLFF
V: TRBV7-3; J: TRBJ2-2; size: many; D: .; DNA: TGTGCCAGCAGCCCTGATTGGGGGGTCGCGAACACCGGGGAGCTGTTTTTT; CDR3: CASSPDWGVANTGELFF
V: TRBV15; J: TRBJ2-7; size: .; D: TRBD1; DNA: TGTGCCACCAGCAAAGGAACAGGACAGGCCTACGAGCAGTACTTC; CDR3: CATSKGTGQAYEQYF
V: TRBV30; J: TRBJ1-5; size: .; D: TRBD1; DNA: TGTCCCTGGAGCCGGGACAGGGGTCAGCCCCAGCATTTT; CDR3: CPWSRDRGQPQHF
V: TRBV3-1; J: TRBJ1-4; size: .; D: TRBD1; DNA: TGTGCCAGCAGACTCGGCGGGACAGGGAATGAAAAACTGTTTTTT; CDR3: CASRLGGTGNEKLFF